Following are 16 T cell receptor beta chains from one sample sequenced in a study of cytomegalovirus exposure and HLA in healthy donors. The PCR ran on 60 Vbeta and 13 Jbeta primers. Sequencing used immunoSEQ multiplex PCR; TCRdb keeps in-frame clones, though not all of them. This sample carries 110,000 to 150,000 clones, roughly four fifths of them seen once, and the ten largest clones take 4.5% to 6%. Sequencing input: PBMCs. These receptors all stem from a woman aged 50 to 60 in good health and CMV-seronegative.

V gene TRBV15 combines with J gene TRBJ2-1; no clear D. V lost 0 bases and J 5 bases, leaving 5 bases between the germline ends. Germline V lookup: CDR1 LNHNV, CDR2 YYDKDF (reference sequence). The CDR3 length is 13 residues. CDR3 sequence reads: CATSRDQNNEQFF. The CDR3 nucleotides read TGTGCCACCAGCAGAGATCAAAACAATGAGCAGTTCTTC.

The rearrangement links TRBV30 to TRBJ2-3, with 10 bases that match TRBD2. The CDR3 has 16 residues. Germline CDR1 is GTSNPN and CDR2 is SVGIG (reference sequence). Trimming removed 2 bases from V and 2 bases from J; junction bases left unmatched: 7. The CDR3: CAWSSLAGANTDTQYF. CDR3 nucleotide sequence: TGTGCCTGGAGTAGTCTAGCGGGGGCCAACACAGATACGCAGTATTTT.

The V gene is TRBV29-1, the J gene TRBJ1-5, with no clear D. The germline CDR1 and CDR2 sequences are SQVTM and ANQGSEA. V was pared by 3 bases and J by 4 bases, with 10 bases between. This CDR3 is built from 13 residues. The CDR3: CSVESGRNQPQHF. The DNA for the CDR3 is TGCAGCGTTGAGTCAGGAAGGAATCAGCCCCAGCATTTT. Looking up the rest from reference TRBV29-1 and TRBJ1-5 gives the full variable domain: SAVISQKPSRDICQRGTSLTIQCQVDSQVTMMFWYRQQPGQSLTLIATANQGSEATYESGFVIDKFPISRPNLTFSTLTVSNMSPEDSSIYLCSVESGRNQPQHFGDGTRLSIL.

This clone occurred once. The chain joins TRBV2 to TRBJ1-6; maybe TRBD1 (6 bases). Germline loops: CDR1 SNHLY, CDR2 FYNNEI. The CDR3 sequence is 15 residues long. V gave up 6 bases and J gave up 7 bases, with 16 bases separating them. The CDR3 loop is CASREPGHLNSPLHF. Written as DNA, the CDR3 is TGTGCCAGCAGGGAACCGGGACACTTGAATTCACCCCTCCACTTT.

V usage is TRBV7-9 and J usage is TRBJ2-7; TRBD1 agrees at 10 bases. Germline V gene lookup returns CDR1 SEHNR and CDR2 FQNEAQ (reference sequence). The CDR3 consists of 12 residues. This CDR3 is CAAGTGVYEQYF. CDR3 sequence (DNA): TGTGCAGCCGGGACAGGGGTATACGAGCAGTACTTC.

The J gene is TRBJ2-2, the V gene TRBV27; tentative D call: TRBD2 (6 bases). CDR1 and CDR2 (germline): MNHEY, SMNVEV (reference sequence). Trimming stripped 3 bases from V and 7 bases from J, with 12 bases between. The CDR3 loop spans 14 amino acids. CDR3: CASSFGGLGGELFF. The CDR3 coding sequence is TGTGCCAGCAGTTTTGGAGGGCTTGGCGGGGAGCTGTTTTTT.

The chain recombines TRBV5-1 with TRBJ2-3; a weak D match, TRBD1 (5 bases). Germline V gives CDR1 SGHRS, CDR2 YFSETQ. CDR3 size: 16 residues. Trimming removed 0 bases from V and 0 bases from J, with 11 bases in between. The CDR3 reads CASSLGQSTSTDTQYF. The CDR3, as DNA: TGCGCCAGCAGCTTGGGACAGAGTACTAGCACAGATACGCAGTATTTT.

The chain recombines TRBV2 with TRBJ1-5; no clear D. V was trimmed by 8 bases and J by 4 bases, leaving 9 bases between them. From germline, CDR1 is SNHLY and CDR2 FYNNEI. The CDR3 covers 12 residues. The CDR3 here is CASSRVNQPQHF. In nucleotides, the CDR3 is TGTGCCAGCTCCCGGGTGAATCAGCCCCAGCATTTT.

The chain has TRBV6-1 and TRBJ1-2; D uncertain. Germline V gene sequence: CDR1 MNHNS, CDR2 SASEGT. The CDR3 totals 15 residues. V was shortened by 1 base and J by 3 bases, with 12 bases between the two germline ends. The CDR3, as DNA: TGTGCCAGCAGTGAAGGTAGTGGAGGGTACTATGGCTACACCTTC. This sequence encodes CASSEGSGGYYGYTF.

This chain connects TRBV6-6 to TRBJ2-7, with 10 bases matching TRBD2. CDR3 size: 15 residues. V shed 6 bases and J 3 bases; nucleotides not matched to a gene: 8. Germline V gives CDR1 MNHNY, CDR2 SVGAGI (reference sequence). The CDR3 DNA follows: TGTGCCAGCAGGGCAACTAGCGGGGCTATCTACGAGCAGTACTTC. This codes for CASRATSGAIYEQYF.

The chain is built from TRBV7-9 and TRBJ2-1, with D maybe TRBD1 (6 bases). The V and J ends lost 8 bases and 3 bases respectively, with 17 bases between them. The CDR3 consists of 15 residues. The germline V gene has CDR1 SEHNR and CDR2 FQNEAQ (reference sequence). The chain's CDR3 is CASGTIRGNYNEQFF. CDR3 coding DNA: TGTGCCAGCGGTACAATAAGGGGGAACTACAATGAGCAGTTCTTC.

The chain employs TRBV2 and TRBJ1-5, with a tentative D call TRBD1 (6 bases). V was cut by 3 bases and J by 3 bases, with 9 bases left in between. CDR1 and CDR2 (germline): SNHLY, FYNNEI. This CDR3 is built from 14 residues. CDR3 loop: CASSDPGVNQPQHF. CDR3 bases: TGTGCCAGCAGTGACCCAGGGGTCAATCAGCCCCAGCATTTT.

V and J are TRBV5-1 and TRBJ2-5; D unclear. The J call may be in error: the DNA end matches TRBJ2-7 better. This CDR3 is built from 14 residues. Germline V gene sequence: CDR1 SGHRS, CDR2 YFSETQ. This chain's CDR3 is CASSVERPSYEQYF. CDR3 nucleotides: TGCGCCAGCAGTGTCGAGAGGCCGTCCTACGAGCAGTACTTC.

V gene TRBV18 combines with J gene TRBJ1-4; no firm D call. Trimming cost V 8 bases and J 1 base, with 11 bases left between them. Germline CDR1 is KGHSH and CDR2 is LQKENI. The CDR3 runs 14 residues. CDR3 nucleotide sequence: TGTGCCAGCAAAAGCGGGCAAACTAATGAAAAACTGTTTTTT. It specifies CASKSGQTNEKLFF.

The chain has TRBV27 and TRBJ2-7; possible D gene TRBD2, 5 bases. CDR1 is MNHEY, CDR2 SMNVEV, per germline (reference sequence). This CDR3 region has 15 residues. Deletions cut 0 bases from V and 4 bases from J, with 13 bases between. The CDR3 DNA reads TGTGCCAGCAGTTTATCGGCCGGGGTAATGTACGAGCAGTACTTC. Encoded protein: CASSLSAGVMYEQYF.

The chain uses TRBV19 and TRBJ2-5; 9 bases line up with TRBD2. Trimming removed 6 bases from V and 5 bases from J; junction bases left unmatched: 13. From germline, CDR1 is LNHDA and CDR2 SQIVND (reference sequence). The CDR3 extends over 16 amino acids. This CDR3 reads CASSLGRGGLGETQYF. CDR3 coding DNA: TGTGCCAGTAGCCTGGGGCGGGGGGGCCTCGGGGAGACCCAGTACTTC.